This paragraph reports one T cell receptor (beta chain). V trimming: 1 base; J trimming: 9 bases; junction bases outside the gene matches: 4. The CDR3 length is 14 residues. The germline gives CDR1 SGHTA, CDR2 FQGNSA. The sample is drawn from a study of cytomegalovirus exposure and HLA in healthy donors. With 60 Vbeta and 13 Jbeta primers, the PCR was carried out. Here immunoSEQ multiplex PCR was the method, and the copy in TCRdb shows in-frame clones only, minus some. The sample includes some 50,000 clones, about two thirds seen only once; the top ten take around 22%. The sequencing input was PBMCs. This TCR came from a woman aged 45-59 years in good health and CMV-seropositive. The rearrangement links TRBV7-2 to TRBJ2-1, with 9 nucleotides matching TRBD1. The CDR3 DNA sequence: TGTGCCAGCAGCTTAGACAGGGGGCTTTTTGAGCAGTTCTTC. It translates to CASSLDRGLFEQFF.